This T cell receptor beta chain was identified during a study of response to subunit inactivated influenza vaccine (dated by TCRdb to the late 2010s). In the study overall: Deep quantitative profiling of the T cell receptor repertoire was used in the study to follow responses to a trivalent subunit inactivated influenza vaccine. Summary of the overall study and its limitations: According to the authors, only a limited number of new T cells may be recruited by each seasonal influenza vaccination.

This clonotype was seen more than once but under ten times. Its antigen is not yet known. No base quality values were provided; no much bigger clone lies one nucleotide off. The library was obtained by RT-PCR. Sequencing was carried out with an Illumina HiSeq 2500. Through fastp at Q25 and MiXCR, TCRdb rebuilt clones from the public reads, retaining in-frame beta chains. Each CDR3 protein gets just one entry, which takes the most common genes and DNA from the rows behind it. Present in this sample are more than 400,000 distinct CDR3 sequences, approximately 7.7% of which were seen just once. The ten largest make up roughly 13% of the sample. CDR1 GTSNPN and CDR2 SVGIG are derived from the germline V gene (reference sequence). A distance of 12 bases separates the germline ends of V and J, which lose 2 bases and 0 bases respectively. From cysteine to phenylalanine, the CDR3 is 15 amino acids long. The DNA shown is the 45-base CDR3, in frame from base 1.

The source was PBMCs from blood, collected less than 30 months after vaccination. Here the chain combines TRBV30 and TRBJ2-3, with no confidently assigned D gene. The sequence was obtained from a man aged 50 to 69 who received an inactivated influenza vaccine. Donor details come from another sample of the same person, matched by shared clones. The DNA sequence is given as TGTGCCTGGAGTCCTGGGTCGGTTAGCACAGATACGCAGTATTTT. Protein translation: CAWSPGSVSTDTQYF.